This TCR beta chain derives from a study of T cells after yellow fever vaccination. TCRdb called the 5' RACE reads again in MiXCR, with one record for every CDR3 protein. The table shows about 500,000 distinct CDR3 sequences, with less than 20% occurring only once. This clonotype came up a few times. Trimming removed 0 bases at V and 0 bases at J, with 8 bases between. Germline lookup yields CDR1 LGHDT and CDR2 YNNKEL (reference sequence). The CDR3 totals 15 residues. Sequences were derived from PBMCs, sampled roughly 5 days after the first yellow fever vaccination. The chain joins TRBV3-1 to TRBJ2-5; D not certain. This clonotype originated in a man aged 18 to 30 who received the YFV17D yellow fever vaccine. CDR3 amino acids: CASSQEVGNQETQYF. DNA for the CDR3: TGTGCCAGCAGCCAAGAAGTCGGAAACCAAGAGACCCAGTACTTC.